The 18 T cell receptor beta chains given below trace back to one sample, sequenced in a study of OX40 agonist ivuxolimab in advanced cancers. Sequenced by immunoSEQ multiplex PCR; TCRdb stores in-frame clones only, minus some. The table has 50,000 to 75,000 clones, about 90% seen once; the top ten hold 4.5% to 5.5%. Specimen: CD4+ or CD8+ T cells sorted from blood, collected in a trial of the OX40 agonist ivuxolimab. The source is an adult with an advanced solid tumor such as melanoma, head and neck, liver or kidney cancer.

The V gene is TRBV5-1, the J gene TRBJ2-7; D might be TRBD2 (6 bases). This CDR3 comprises 14 residues. Germline CDR1 is SGHRS and CDR2 is YFSETQ. Trimming took off 0 bases at V and 4 bases at J, with 11 bases between the two ends. The CDR3 nucleotides read TGCGCCAGCAGCTTGGGGGCAGGGAGGTACGAGCAGTACTTC. This codes for CASSLGAGRYEQYF.

The chain employs TRBV28 and TRBJ2-7; D may be TRBD2 (5 bases). Germline CDR1 MDHEN, CDR2 SYDVKM. The CDR3 covers 15 residues. V lost 7 bases to trimming and J lost 3 bases, with 19 bases between them. DNA for the CDR3: TGTGCCAGCATTAATGTGGGAGTACCCCTCTACGAGCAGTACTTC. Translated, it gives CASINVGVPLYEQYF.

The chain links TRBV9 to TRBJ2-1; 10 bases fit TRBD2. Germline V gene data show CDR1 as SGDLS and CDR2 as YYNGEE. V was pared by 0 bases and J by 7 bases, with 4 bases of the junction left unmatched. The length of the CDR3 is 15 residues. Here the CDR3 DNA reads TGTGCCAGCAGCGTAGACCTAGCGGGAGTTAATGAGCAGTTCTTC. Its protein product is CASSVDLAGVNEQFF.

CDR3 sequence: CASDGGRGGNYGYTF. The CDR3 nucleotides are TGTGCCTCCGACGGGGGGCGAGGTGGTAACTATGGCTACACCTTC. The chain couples TRBV19 to TRBJ1-2, with D possibly matching TRBD1 (6 bases). Germline loops: CDR1 LNHDA, CDR2 SQIVND (reference sequence). The V end was cut by 11 bases, the J end by 1 base, with 20 bases between. The CDR3 runs 15 residues.

As to this clone: Other DNA sequences from this sample encode an identical CDR3 as well. The CDR3 reads CSARVYNEQFF. The CDR3 DNA is TGCAGTGCTAGAGTTTACAATGAGCAGTTCTTC. The V call is TRBV20-1, the J call TRBJ2-1; no definite D call. CDR3 length: 11 residues. The ends were cut back, 1 base at V and 4 bases at J, with 2 bases in the middle. Per the germline V gene, CDR1 is DFQATT and CDR2 is SNEGSKA (reference sequence).

The rearrangement joins TRBV18 to TRBJ2-5, with 7 bases aligning to TRBD1. The CDR3 consists of 14 residues. V lost 2 bases, J lost 2 bases, and 2 bases stayed unmatched. The V gene's germline CDR1 is KGHSH and CDR2 LQKENI. CDR3 DNA: TGTGCCAGCTCACCAACGACAGGGCAAGAGACCCAGTACTTC. The encoded protein is CASSPTTGQETQYF.

The rearrangement links TRBV28 to TRBJ2-1; a weak D match, TRBD1 (6 bases). The germline CDR1 and CDR2 sequences are MDHEN and SYDVKM. The V and J ends lost 6 bases and 2 bases respectively, with 14 bases between them. The CDR3 has 15 residues. The CDR3 DNA is TGTGCCAGCAGGGTTACAGGGCTGCCCTACAATGAGCAGTTCTTC. Amino acids: CASRVTGLPYNEQFF.

This sequence joins TRBV10-1 and TRBJ2-5; a weak D match, TRBD2 (6 bases). The CDR3 has 14 amino acids. V gave up 4 bases and J gave up 4 bases, with 13 bases separating them. Germline CDR1 reads WNHNN; CDR2 reads SYGVQD (reference sequence). The CDR3 DNA sequence: TGCGCCAGCAGTGCCCCGGAGGAGGGAGAGACCCAGTACTTC. Translated: CASSAPEEGETQYF.

This sequence joins TRBV19 and TRBJ1-3; tentative D call: TRBD1 (5 bases). Trimming shortened V by 6 bases and J by 1 base, and 16 bases separated the two germline ends. The CDR3 has 16 amino acids. The germline V gene encodes CDR1 LNHDA and CDR2 SQIVND (reference sequence). CDR3 residues: CASSPRARGSGNTIYF. For the CDR3, the DNA is TGTGCCAGTAGCCCCCGAGCGCGGGGGTCTGGAAACACCATATATTTT.

This chain joins TRBV6-1 and TRBJ2-1, with D possibly being TRBD1 (6 bases). Germline assignment: CDR1 MNHNS and CDR2 SASEGT. Trimming shortened V by 2 bases and J by 2 bases, and 10 bases separated the two germline ends. The CDR3 loop spans 15 amino acids. CDR3 residues: CASSEFGQTYNEQFF. The DNA for the CDR3 is TGTGCCAGCAGTGAATTCGGACAGACCTACAATGAGCAGTTCTTC.

The chain uses TRBV11-2 and TRBJ1-2; 11 bases are a match to TRBD1. CDR1 is SGHAT and CDR2 is FQNNGV in the germline V gene. V was clipped by 4 bases and J by 5 bases; unmatched bases: 9. The CDR3 covers 16 residues. CDR3 bases: TGTGCCAGCAGCTACCGGAGGACAGGGGGCGAGTATGGCTACACCTTC. Residues: CASSYRRTGGEYGYTF.

The V and J genes are TRBV19 and TRBJ1-2, with 8 bases fitting TRBD1. The CDR3 extends over 13 amino acids. The germline CDR1 and CDR2 sequences are LNHDA and SQIVND (reference sequence). The V and J ends lost 5 bases and 7 bases, in that order; junction bases with no gene match: 6. CDR3 sequence (DNA): TGTGCCAGTAGTCCCCCGACAGGGGTTGGCTACACCTTC. Its protein is CASSPPTGVGYTF. The whole variable domain, filled in from reference TRBV19 and TRBJ1-2, reads DGGITQSPKYLFRKEGQNVTLSCEQNLNHDAMYWYRQDPGQGLRLIYYSQIVNDFQKGDIAEGYSVSREKKESFPLTVTSAQKNPTAFYLCASSPPTGVGYTFGSGTRLTVV.

The chain is built from TRBV7-9 and TRBJ2-5; D is perhaps TRBD1 (6 bases). CDR1 SEHNR and CDR2 FQNEAQ come from the germline V gene (reference sequence). The CDR3 totals 14 residues. V lost 3 bases and J lost 2, with 10 bases in between. The DNA of the CDR3 is TGTGCCAGCAGCTTCAGACAGGATCAAGAGACCCAGTACTTC. It translates to CASSFRQDQETQYF.

The gene calls are TRBV27 and TRBJ2-7; D not resolved. The V end lost 2 bases, the J end lost 3 bases, and 14 bases lay between the germline ends. This CDR3 has 15 amino acids. Germline assignment: CDR1 MNHEY and CDR2 SMNVEV (reference sequence). The CDR3 region has the DNA TGTGCCAGCAGTTTAGGCAGTCCAGCGTTCTACGAGCAGTACTTC. This gives the protein CASSLGSPAFYEQYF.

This clone was seen just once. The chain uses TRBV28 and TRBJ2-1, with 9 bases fitting TRBD2. The J segment lost 4 bases and the V segment lost 2 bases, leaving 12 bases of the junction unmatched. The CDR3 consists of 18 residues. Germline V gene data show CDR1 as MDHEN and CDR2 as SYDVKM. CDR3 sequence reads: CASSLLPIRREGYNEQFF. CDR3 DNA: TGTGCCAGCAGTTTACTCCCTATTAGGCGGGAGGGGTACAATGAGCAGTTCTTC.

V usage is TRBV28 and J usage is TRBJ2-7; D is unresolved. Per the germline V gene, CDR1 is MDHEN and CDR2 is SYDVKM. The CDR3 has 11 amino acids. Between the trimmed V and J ends, which lost 3 bases and 7 bases, there was a span of 7 bases. The CDR3 reads CASSFSVEQYF. Written as DNA, the CDR3 is TGTGCCAGCAGTTTCTCTGTAGAGCAGTACTTC.

V and J are TRBV21-1 and TRBJ2-2; the D segment call TRBD2 is taken from the table without a DNA check. TRBV21-1 is described as a pseudogene. CDR3 length: 13 residues. Here the CDR3 DNA reads TGTGCCAGCAGCGTGGCGGAACACCGGGGAGCTGTTTTT. It is translated as CASSVAEHRGAVF.

This sequence joins TRBV6-6 and TRBJ2-3, with D hard to call. The CDR3 is 14 residues long. Deletions cut 2 bases from V and 2 bases from J, with 8 bases between. CDR1 and CDR2 (germline): MNHNY, SVGAGI (reference sequence). The CDR3 DNA sequence: TGTGCCAGCAGTTACCTAACCTTCACAGATACGCAGTATTTT. This encodes CASSYLTFTDTQYF.